This record looks at one T cell receptor (beta chain) sequence and its context. Germline assignment: CDR1 GTSNPN and CDR2 SVGIG (reference sequence). Deletions cut 0 bases from V and 7 bases from J, with 27 bases between. The CDR3 runs 18 residues. The record originates from a study of blood T cell repertoires in COVID-19. Whole-study context: From T cells, B-cell-depleted T cells, or PBMCs came the material, which was cDNA or gDNA.

As handled by the study authors: Researchers report that nucleated cell counts were estimated from reference gene primer amplification. Generated by immunoSEQ multiplex PCR, the TCRdb table keeps only in-frame clones and is missing some. That table gives V, J and clone size, and the DNA gave D and trimming. The data hold 470,000 or so clones, with roughly 90% observed a single time. This receptor was obtained from a woman aged 25 to 39 with acute or convalescent COVID-19. The chain joins TRBV30 to TRBJ2-5; D perhaps matches TRBD1 (6 bases). Sample: peripheral blood. The CDR3 DNA reads as TGTGCCTGGAGTGTAACGTTCAGGGGCACACGGCTTTCCGCGACCCAGTACTTC. Its protein is CAWSVTFRGTRLSATQYF.